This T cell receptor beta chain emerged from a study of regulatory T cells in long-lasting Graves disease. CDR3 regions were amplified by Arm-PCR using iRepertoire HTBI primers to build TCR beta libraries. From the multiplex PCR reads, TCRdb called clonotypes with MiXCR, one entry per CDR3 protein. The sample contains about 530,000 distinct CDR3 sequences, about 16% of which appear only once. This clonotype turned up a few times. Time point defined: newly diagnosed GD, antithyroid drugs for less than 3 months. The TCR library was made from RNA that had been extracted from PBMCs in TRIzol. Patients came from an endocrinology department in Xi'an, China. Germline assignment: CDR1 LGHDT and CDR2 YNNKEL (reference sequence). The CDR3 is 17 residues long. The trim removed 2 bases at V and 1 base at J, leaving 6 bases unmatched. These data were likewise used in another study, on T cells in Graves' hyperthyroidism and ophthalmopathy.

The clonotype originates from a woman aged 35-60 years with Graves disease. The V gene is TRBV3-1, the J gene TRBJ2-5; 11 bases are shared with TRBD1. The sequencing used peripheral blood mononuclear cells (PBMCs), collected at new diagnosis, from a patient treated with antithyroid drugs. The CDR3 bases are TGTGCCAGCAGCCAACCCCTGGGACAGGGGGTCCAAGAGACCCAGTACTTC. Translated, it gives CASSQPLGQGVQETQYF.